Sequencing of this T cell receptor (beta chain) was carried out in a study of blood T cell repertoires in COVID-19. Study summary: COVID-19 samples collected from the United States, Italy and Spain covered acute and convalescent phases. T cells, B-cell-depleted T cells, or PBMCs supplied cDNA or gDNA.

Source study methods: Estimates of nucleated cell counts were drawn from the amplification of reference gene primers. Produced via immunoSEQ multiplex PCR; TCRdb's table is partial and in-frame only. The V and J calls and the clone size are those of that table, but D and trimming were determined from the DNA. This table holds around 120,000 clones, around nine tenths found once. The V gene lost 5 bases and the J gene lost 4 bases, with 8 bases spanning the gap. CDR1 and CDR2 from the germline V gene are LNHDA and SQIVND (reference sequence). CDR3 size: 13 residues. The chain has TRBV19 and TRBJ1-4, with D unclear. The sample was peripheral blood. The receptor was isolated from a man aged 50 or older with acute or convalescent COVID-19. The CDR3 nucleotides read TGTGCCAGTAGTGGTCAGGTTAATGAAAAACTGTTTTTT. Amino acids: CASSGQVNEKLFF.